The present T cell receptor beta chain was sequenced within a study of shared clonotypes between healthy human individuals. Study-level points and caveats: Relative to their counterparts shared across all four donors, non-shared clonotypes exhibited diminished generation probabilities.

Generated by immunoSEQ multiplex PCR, the TCRdb table keeps only in-frame clones and is missing some. Found here are about 2 million clones, about 95% of them singletons; the top ten hold 1% to 1.5%. Selected positively for CCR7 and CD45RO-negative, naive CD8 cells excluded terminally differentiated effector memory CD45RA+ cells. Only Caucasian adults living in Nashville, Tennessee served as donors. V lost 1 base and J 8 bases, leaving 10 bases between the germline ends. Germline assignment: CDR1 MGHDK and CDR2 SYGVNS. The CDR3 is 13 residues long. About this clone itself: Its cognate antigen is unknown.

Sequencing was done on a sample of naive CD8+ T cells sorted from blood. The chain has TRBV25-1 and TRBJ2-3; no definite D call. The clonotype originates from a man younger than 35 in good health. The chain's CDR3 is CASSELNEPTQYF. For the CDR3, the DNA is TGTGCCAGCAGTGAATTAAACGAACCTACGCAGTATTTT.